The entry below gives a single TCR beta chain sequence along with its context. As yet, its antigen is unknown. UMIs that had a 6-nucleotide sample barcode were put in using template switching. Reprocessing the 5' RACE reads, TCRdb reports a single entry for every CDR3 protein and omits DNA. The specimen's table records fewer than 450,000 distinct CDR3 sequences. Whole blood that had not undergone T cell sorting provided the isolated total RNA. This sample was included in a study of monozygotic twins with inflammatory bowel disease. This CDR3 spans 16 amino acids. Germline lookup yields CDR1 SGHTA and CDR2 FQGNSA. Study results and limitations: It was not supported that a single strong signal or clonotype was associated with IBD.

V is TRBV7-2 and J is TRBJ1-6; absent DNA, TCRdb's TRBD1 call cannot be checked. Sequencing was performed on blood. The receptor was isolated from a human donor with ulcerative colitis or Crohn's disease, or a healthy co-twin of an affected twin (not recorded which). The CDR3 is CASSLAGTSYNSPLHF.